The T cell receptor (beta chain) described here comes from a study of blood T cell repertoires in COVID-19. Background on the study: COVID-19 samples collected from the United States, Italy and Spain covered acute and convalescent phases. PBMCs, B-cell-depleted T cells, or T cells were the source of the cDNA or gDNA that made up the material.

Seattle cases were enrolled at active infection and followed longitudinally. V was shortened by 6 bases and J by 3 bases, with 15 bases between the two germline ends. The CDR3 is 14 residues long. Germline lookup yields CDR1 SQVTM and CDR2 ANQGSEA. In the source study's methods: For nucleated cells, counts were estimated from reference gene primer amplification. Measured with immunoSEQ multiplex PCR; TCRdb has only the in-frame clones, and not every one. V and J calls and clone size are those listed in that table; D and trimming were worked out from the DNA. This sample has hundreds of thousands of clones, with 65% to 90% found just once.

J is TRBJ1-5 and V is TRBV29-1; maybe TRBD1 (5 bases). Sequencing was performed on peripheral blood. The sequence was collected from a woman aged 55-70 years with COVID-19, enrolled during active disease. CDR3 region: CSVSGAGHNQPQHF. As DNA, the CDR3 is TGCAGCGTCAGTGGGGCAGGCCACAATCAGCCCCAGCATTTT.